This T cell receptor (beta chain) was identified during a study of cytomegalovirus exposure and HLA in healthy donors. CDR3 size: 13 residues. The junction had 7 bases not matched to a gene; V was cut back by 8 bases and J by 9 bases. The V gene's germline CDR1 is LNHDA and CDR2 SQIVND (reference sequence). PCR involved 60 Vbeta and 13 Jbeta primers. TCRdb's table, derived via immunoSEQ multiplex PCR, lists solely in-frame clones and lacks some. The sample records some 150,000 clones, 77% being singletons. Input material: PBMCs. The clonotype originates from a woman between 45 and 65 years old in good health and CMV-seronegative. The V gene is TRBV19, the J gene TRBJ1-6; 7 bases align to TRBD1. The CDR3 loop is CASQQGFLSPLHF. As DNA, the CDR3 is TGTGCCAGTCAACAGGGGTTCCTTTCACCCCTCCACTTT.